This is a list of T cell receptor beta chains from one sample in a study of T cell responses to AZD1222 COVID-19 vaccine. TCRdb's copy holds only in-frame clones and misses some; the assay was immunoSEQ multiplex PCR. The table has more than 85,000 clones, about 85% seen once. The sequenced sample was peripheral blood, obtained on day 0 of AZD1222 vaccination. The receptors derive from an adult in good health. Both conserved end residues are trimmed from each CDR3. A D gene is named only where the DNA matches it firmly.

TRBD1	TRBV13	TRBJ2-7	ASSPTRGHYEQY
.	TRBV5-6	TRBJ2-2	ASKFRRNTGELF
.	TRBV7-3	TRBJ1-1	ASSLNSFTEAF
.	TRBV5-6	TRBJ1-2	ASILRIELGYGYT
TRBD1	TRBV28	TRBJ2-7	ASSSTGTGARAYEQY
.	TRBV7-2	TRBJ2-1	ASSFIYNEQF
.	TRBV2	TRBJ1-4	ASRGGPNEKLF
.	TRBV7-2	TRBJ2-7	ASSFTPVSYEQY
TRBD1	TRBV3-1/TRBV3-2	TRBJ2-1	ASSQRGATGKGNEQF
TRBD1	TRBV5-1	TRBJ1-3	ASSPGTGTGNTIY
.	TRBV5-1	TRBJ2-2	ASSLAGQANTGELF
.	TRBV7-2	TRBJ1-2	ASSIGTSNYGYT
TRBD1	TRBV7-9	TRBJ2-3	ATQGTTLGTDTQY
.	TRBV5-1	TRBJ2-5	ASSLGRSPLREETQY
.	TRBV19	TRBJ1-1	ASSIQGFITEAF
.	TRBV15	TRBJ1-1	ATSREGGRDTEAF
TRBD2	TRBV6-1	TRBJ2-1	ASSEAVSGRARDNEQF
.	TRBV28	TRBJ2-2	ASSSPTGIDTGELF
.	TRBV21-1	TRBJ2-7	ASSRQGGGYEQY
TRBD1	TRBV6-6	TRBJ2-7	ASTSRDRGHEQY
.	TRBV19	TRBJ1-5	ASSLDTDQPQH
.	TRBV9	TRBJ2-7	ASSVASGDGQGRYYEQY
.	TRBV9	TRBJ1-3	ASSARVGGNTIY
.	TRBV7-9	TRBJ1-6	ASSLTGQLNSPLH
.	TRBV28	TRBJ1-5	ASSAPTRVSNQPQH
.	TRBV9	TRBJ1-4	ASSALSGPNEKLF
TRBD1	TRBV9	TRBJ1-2	ASSVQGTGRGYT